Below are 5 T cell receptor beta chains sequenced from a single sample in a study of cytomegalovirus exposure and HLA in healthy donors. The PCR contained 60 Vbeta and 13 Jbeta primers. Assay used: immunoSEQ multiplex PCR; TCRdb lists only in-frame clones, some missing. The sample includes about 70,000 clones. Material for sequencing was PBMCs. The receptors stem from a female donor in good health and CMV-seropositive.

The chain has TRBV9 and TRBJ1-2; D gene ambiguous. The V end was cut by 3 bases, the J end by 8 bases, with 11 bases between. Germline assignment: CDR1 SGDLS and CDR2 YYNGEE. This CDR3 is 12 amino acids long. The CDR3 protein is CASSEPIQGYTF. CDR3 bases: TGTGCCAGCAGCGAACCGATACAGGGCTACACCTTC. Based on the CDR3 plus reference TRBV9 and TRBJ1-2, the full variable domain is DSGVTQTPKHLITATGQRVTLRCSPRSGDLSVYWYQQSLDQGLQFLIQYYNGEERAKGNILERFSAQQFPDLHSELNLSSLELGDSALYFCASSEPIQGYTFGSGTRLTVV.

The gene calls are TRBV6-6 and TRBJ2-7; the D gene is possibly TRBD1 (6 bases). The CDR3 has 15 residues. V gave up 4 bases and J gave up 2 bases, with 15 bases separating them. CDR1 and CDR2 from the germline V gene are MNHNY and SVGAGI (reference sequence). This CDR3 is CASSLGHVGAYEQYF. In nucleotides, the CDR3 is TGTGCCAGCAGTTTGGGACACGTCGGGGCCTACGAGCAGTACTTC.

This chain joins TRBV5-1 and TRBJ1-3; D might be TRBD1 (5 bases). Germline CDR1 and CDR2: SGHRS and YFSETQ. V was pared by 1 base and J by 0 bases, with 5 bases between. The CDR3 sequence is 14 residues long. The CDR3 DNA reads as TGCGCCAGCAGCTTGACAGGCTCTGGAAACACCATATATTTT. Its protein product is CASSLTGSGNTIYF.

The chain couples TRBV7-9 to TRBJ2-7; no reliable D call. Trimming took 5 bases from V and 8 from J, leaving 13 bases between them. Germline V lookup: CDR1 SEHNR, CDR2 FQNEAQ (reference sequence). This CDR3 spans 12 amino acids. The CDR3 nucleotides read TGTGCCAGCAGCATCGACACTCCGAAGCAGTACTTC. Protein sequence: CASSIDTPKQYF.

The CDR3 is CASSYLGQSSYNEQFF. The CDR3 region has the DNA TGTGCCAGCAGTTACCTGGGACAGAGCTCCTACAATGAGCAGTTCTTC. The V and J genes are TRBV6-5 and TRBJ2-1; 7 positions agree with TRBD1. This CDR3 has 16 amino acids. V trimming: 2 bases; J trimming: 0 bases; junction bases outside the gene matches: 4. Germline CDR1 reads MNHEY; CDR2 reads SVGAGI.